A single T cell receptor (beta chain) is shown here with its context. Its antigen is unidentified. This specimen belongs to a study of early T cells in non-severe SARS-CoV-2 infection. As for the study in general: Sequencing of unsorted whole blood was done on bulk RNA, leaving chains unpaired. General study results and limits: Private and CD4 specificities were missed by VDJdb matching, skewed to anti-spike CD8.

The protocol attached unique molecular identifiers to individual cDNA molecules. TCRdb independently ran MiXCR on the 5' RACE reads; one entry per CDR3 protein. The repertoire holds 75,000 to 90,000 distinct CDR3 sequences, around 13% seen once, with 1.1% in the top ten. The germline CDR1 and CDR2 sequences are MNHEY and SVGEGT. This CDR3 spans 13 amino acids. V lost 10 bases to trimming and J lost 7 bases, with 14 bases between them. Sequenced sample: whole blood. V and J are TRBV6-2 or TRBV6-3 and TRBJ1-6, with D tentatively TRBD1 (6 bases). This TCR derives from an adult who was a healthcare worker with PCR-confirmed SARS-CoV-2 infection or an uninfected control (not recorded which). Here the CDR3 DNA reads TGTGCCACCCGTGGGCAGGGGAATTCACCCCTCCACTTT. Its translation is CATRGQGNSPLHF.